A single sample gave rise to the 20 T cell receptor beta chains below, sequenced in a study of CD4 T cells in relation to SARS-CoV-2 and coronaviruses. Assay: immunoSEQ multiplex PCR; the TCRdb copy retains only in-frame clones and omits some. The sample yields around 65,000 clones, over 70% seen once. Unexposed donor CD4+ T cells date from about 2011-2018, before the COVID-19 pandemic. Sequencing was carried out using memory CD4+ T cells from PBMCs. Receptors were obtained from a human donor in good health.

This clone was recorded once. V is TRBV28 and J is TRBJ2-2, with TRBD2 as a possible D gene (5 bases). Germline CDR1 reads MDHEN; CDR2 reads SYDVKM. Trimming took off 2 bases at V and 4 bases at J, with 14 bases between the two ends. The CDR3 totals 16 residues. CDR3 DNA sequence: TGTGCCAGCAGTTTACCCCTTGGTGCGGGCACCGGGGAGCTGTTTTTT. It specifies CASSLPLGAGTGELFF.

This clone was found a few times. J is TRBJ2-3 and V is TRBV6-6; the match to TRBD1 covers 8 bases. V lost 6 bases, J lost 6 bases, and 8 bases stayed unmatched. This CDR3 contains 14 residues. Looked up from germline, CDR1 is MNHNY and CDR2 is SVGAGI (reference sequence). DNA for the CDR3: TGTGCCAGCAGAGGGCAGGGGGCTGAGGATACGCAGTATTTT. Encoded protein: CASRGQGAEDTQYF.

This chain joins TRBV11-2 and TRBJ2-3; maybe TRBD2 (6 bases). CDR3 length equals 16 residues. Germline V lookup: CDR1 SGHAT, CDR2 FQNNGV. V lost 0 bases and J 2 bases, leaving 12 bases between the germline ends. For the CDR3, the DNA is TGTGCCAGCAGCTTAGACTACGCGGGGCTCACAGATACGCAGTATTTT. Its translation: CASSLDYAGLTDTQYF.

V and J are TRBV27 and TRBJ1-5; no firm D call. V lost 7 bases and J 4 bases, leaving 23 bases between the germline ends. The length of the CDR3 is 17 residues. CDR1 and CDR2 (germline): MNHEY, SMNVEV (reference sequence). CDR3 DNA sequence: TGTGCCAGCACTCCCTGGGGAGGGTCAAGAGGGAATCAGCCCCAGCATTTT. It translates to CASTPWGGSRGNQPQHF.

The chain has TRBV5-1 and TRBJ2-3; D remains unclear. Trimming removed 0 bases at V and 4 bases at J, with 6 bases between. The CDR3 is made up of 13 amino acids. Germline lookup yields CDR1 SGHRS and CDR2 YFSETQ. The DNA of the CDR3 is TGCGCCAGCAGCTTGGCTGTGGCAGATACGCAGTATTTT. The encoded protein is CASSLAVADTQYF.

V usage is TRBV6-5 and J usage is TRBJ1-2; the D gene is possibly TRBD1 (5 bases). The V gene's germline CDR1 is MNHEY and CDR2 SVGAGI. Trimming removed 2 bases at V and 7 bases at J, with 17 bases between. This CDR3 has 15 residues. CDR3 DNA sequence: TGTGCCAGCAGTTACCGTGGAGAGCCGGGGGTTGGCTACACCTTC. Translated: CASSYRGEPGVGYTF.

The V call is TRBV18, the J call TRBJ2-5; 8 positions match TRBD1. Germline CDR1 reads KGHSH; CDR2 reads LQKENI. The V gene end was trimmed by 3 bases and the J gene end by 2 bases; junction bases not matched to a gene: 5. The CDR3 is 15 amino acids. CDR3: CASSPGTGSQETQYF. CDR3 nucleotide sequence: TGTGCCAGCTCACCTGGGACAGGTTCTCAAGAGACCCAGTACTTC.

The chain has TRBV19 and TRBJ1-4; D is undetermined. CDR3 length: 17 amino acids. Germline CDR1 LNHDA, CDR2 SQIVND (reference sequence). Trimming left V 5 bases short and J 2 bases short, with 18 bases between. CDR3 sequence: CASSPQAGFGTNEKLFF. Here the CDR3 DNA reads TGTGCCAGTAGTCCCCAAGCCGGGTTCGGGACTAATGAAAAACTGTTTTTT. Filled out from reference TRBV19 and TRBJ1-4, the complete variable domain reads DGGITQSPKYLFRKEGQNVTLSCEQNLNHDAMYWYRQDPGQGLRLIYYSQIVNDFQKGDIAEGYSVSREKKESFPLTVTSAQKNPTAFYLCASSPQAGFGTNEKLFFGSGTQLSVL.

The chain's CDR3 is CASSGQGGEKLFF. The CDR3 bases are TGTGCCAGCAGTGGACAGGGCGGGGAAAAACTGTTTTTT. The V and J genes are TRBV12-3 or TRBV12-4 and TRBJ1-4, with 8 bases matching TRBD1. This CDR3 comprises 13 residues. J lost 8 bases, V lost 5 bases, and 4 bases had no gene match.

The chain recombines TRBV6-5 with TRBJ1-4; D is possibly TRBD1 (5 bases). Germline V gene data show CDR1 as MNHEY and CDR2 as SVGAGI. Between the trimmed V and J ends, which lost 10 bases and 5 bases, there was a span of 8 bases. The CDR3 runs 11 residues. CDR3 bases: TGTGCCACGGGGCTCAATGAAAAACTGTTTTTT. Encoded protein: CATGLNEKLFF.

The chain recombines TRBV6-5 with TRBJ2-3; TRBD2 matches at 15 bases. Unmatched junction bases numbered 2, after V lost 11 bases and J lost 5 bases. CDR1 is MNHEY and CDR2 is SVGAGI in the germline V gene. The CDR3 contains 13 residues. CDR3 protein: CAGGLAGGDTQYF. CDR3 DNA: TGTGCCGGGGGACTAGCGGGGGGAGATACGCAGTATTTT.

The rearrangement links TRBV28 to TRBJ2-2; TRBD1 matches 8 bases. Trimming removed 5 bases from V and 3 bases from J; junction bases left unmatched: 5. The CDR3 is 15 residues long. Germline CDR1 and CDR2: MDHEN and SYDVKM. This CDR3 reads CASSAGGSYTGELFF. The CDR3, as DNA: TGTGCCAGCAGTGCAGGGGGCTCGTACACCGGGGAGCTGTTTTTT. The complete variable domain, with remaining parts taken from reference TRBV28 and TRBJ2-2, reads DVKVTQSSRYLVKRTGEKVFLECVQDMDHENMFWYRQDPGLGLRLIYFSYDVKMKEKGDIPEGYSVSREKKERFSLILESASTNQTSMYLCASSAGGSYTGELFFGEGSRLTVL.

This chain connects TRBV15 to TRBJ1-2; TRBD1 aligns across 8 bases. CDR3 length: 17 amino acids. Germline trimming cut 2 bases from V and 6 bases from J; bases unmatched to any gene: 14. Germline CDR1 reads LNHNV; CDR2 reads YYDKDF (reference sequence). CDR3 sequence: CATSRQWATGDLDGYTF. The CDR3 nucleotides read TGTGCCACCAGCAGACAATGGGCGACAGGGGACTTGGATGGCTACACCTTC.

The chain recombines TRBV2 with TRBJ2-5; TRBD2 is a possible D gene (6 bases). CDR3 length equals 15 residues. The ends were cut back, 2 bases at V and 5 bases at J, with 15 bases in the middle. From germline, CDR1 is SNHLY and CDR2 FYNNEI. The DNA of the CDR3 is TGTGCCAGCAGTGAACAGGTCGGGGGTGGGGAGACCCAGTACTTC. It translates to CASSEQVGGGETQYF.

The rearrangement links TRBV6-2 or TRBV6-3 to TRBJ2-1; 7 bases are shared with TRBD2. With V trimmed by 5 bases and J by 2 bases, 12 bases remained unmatched. Germline lookup yields CDR1 MNHEY and CDR2 SVGEGT. The CDR3 extends over 17 amino acids. DNA of the CDR3: TGTGCCAGCAGTCAGAGGGAGGGATTAGCCCCCTACAATGAGCAGTTCTTC. Translated, it gives CASSQREGLAPYNEQFF.

V and J are TRBV19 and TRBJ1-1; D might be TRBD1 (6 bases). CDR1 and CDR2 (germline): LNHDA, SQIVND (reference sequence). V lost 9 bases to trimming and J lost 4 bases, with 21 bases between them. The CDR3 loop spans 15 amino acids. CDR3 in DNA: TGTGCCAGCCAGTGGACCCAGGGAGGGGGCACTGAAGCTTTCTTT. Encoded protein: CASQWTQGGGTEAFF.

The rearrangement joins TRBV7-8 to TRBJ1-6; 9 bases line up with TRBD1. This CDR3 is 17 amino acids long. CDR1 and CDR2 (germline): SGHVS, FQNEAQ. The V segment lost 6 bases and the J segment 2 bases; nucleotides outside the gene matches: 8. The CDR3 reads CASREWTGATYNSPLHF. The CDR3 DNA sequence: TGTGCCAGCAGGGAATGGACAGGGGCTACCTATAATTCACCCCTCCACTTT.

The chain combines TRBV19 with TRBJ1-1; D is undetermined. This CDR3 is built from 14 residues. Germline-derived CDR1 and CDR2 are LNHDA and SQIVND (reference sequence). Trimming shortened V by 5 bases and J by 0 bases, and 10 bases separated the two germline ends. CDR3 sequence reads: CASSERAMNTEAFF. The CDR3 DNA is TGTGCCAGTAGTGAGCGGGCTATGAACACTGAAGCTTTCTTT.

The chain joins TRBV24-1 to TRBJ2-6; no reliable D call. The V gene's germline CDR1 is KGHDR and CDR2 SFDVKD. V shed 6 bases and J shed 0 bases, with 8 bases lying between them. The CDR3 totals 15 residues. CDR3: CATSWANSGANVLTF. Here the CDR3 DNA reads TGTGCCACCAGTTGGGCAAACTCTGGGGCCAACGTCCTGACTTTC.

The V call is TRBV6-1, the J call TRBJ2-7; tentatively, D is TRBD1 (6 bases). Trimming left V 3 bases short and J 3 bases short, with 12 bases between. CDR3 length equals 14 residues. Per germline, CDR1 MNHNS and CDR2 SASEGT. The DNA for the CDR3 is TGTGCCAGCAGTGAGGCCGGGACACTCTACGAGCAGTACTTC. Residues: CASSEAGTLYEQYF.